Following are 13 T cell receptor beta chains from one sample sequenced in a study of identical twins. A single record per CDR3 protein comes from TCRdb applying MiXCR to the 5' RACE reads. The repertoire holds roughly 250,000 distinct CDR3 sequences, with roughly 7% as singletons. The sample was also reused in another study, on yellow fever vaccine responses in identical twins.

Sequenced material: memory (CD45RO+) T cells sorted from blood. These receptors were obtained from a woman under 30 in good health.

In this sample, this clonotype turned up a few times. The rearrangement joins TRBV7-8 to TRBJ1-4, with unresolved D. The V gene's germline CDR1 is SGHVS and CDR2 FQNEAQ. CDR3 length: 16 amino acids. V lost 4 bases, J lost 0 bases, and 12 bases lay in between. The CDR3 sequence is CASSSQWVATNEKLFF. In DNA form, the CDR3 reads TGTGCCAGCAGCTCGCAGTGGGTTGCAACTAATGAAAAACTGTTTTTT.

CDR3 in DNA: TGCAGCGCCGGAGAAGGCTATGGCTACACCTTC. Translation gives CSAGEGYGYTF. The chain employs TRBV29-1 and TRBJ1-2, with no clear D. The CDR3 runs 11 residues. V dropped 7 bases and J dropped 4 bases, with 10 bases sitting between them. Looked up from germline, CDR1 is SQVTM and CDR2 is ANQGSEA.

V usage is TRBV15 and J usage is TRBJ2-1, with D tentatively TRBD1 (6 bases). CDR1 and CDR2 from the germline V gene are LNHNV and YYDKDF (reference sequence). Trimming left V 5 bases short and J 9 bases short, with 14 bases between. The CDR3 consists of 13 residues. The CDR3 DNA sequence: TGTGCCACCAGCCGCAGGGGAATGGTTGAGCAGTTCTTC. It yields the protein CATSRRGMVEQFF. Complete variable domain (other parts from reference TRBV15 and TRBJ2-1): DAMVIQNPRYQVTQFGKPVTLSCSQTLNHNVMYWYQQKSSQAPKLLFHYYDKDFNNEADTPDNFQSRRPNTSFCFLDIRSPGLGDTAMYLCATSRRGMVEQFFGPGTRLTVL.

The table lists this clonotype with many counts. The chain carries TRBV29-1 and TRBJ1-2, with D possibly matching TRBD1 (5 bases). Germline CDR1 SQVTM, CDR2 ANQGSEA. Trimming pared 0 bases from V and 9 bases from J, leaving 17 bases between. There are 14 residues in the CDR3. The CDR3, as DNA: TGCAGCGTTGAAGATCGCGGGACCGACGGTAGCTACACCTTC. This encodes CSVEDRGTDGSYTF.

This clonotype came up many times. The rearrangement joins TRBV3-1 to TRBJ2-1, with TRBD2 as a possible D gene (5 bases). The germline V gene has CDR1 LGHDT and CDR2 YNNKEL (reference sequence). Trimming removed 0 bases at V and 7 bases at J, with 13 bases between. CDR3 length: 15 residues. The CDR3 loop reads CASSQDLLVRNEQFF. CDR3 in DNA: TGTGCCAGCAGCCAAGATCTACTAGTGCGAAATGAGCAGTTCTTC.

The chain employs TRBV20-1 and TRBJ2-2, with 7 bases fitting TRBD1. Germline CDR1 reads DFQATT; CDR2 reads SNEGSKA (reference sequence). There are 14 residues in the CDR3. Germline trimming cut 0 bases from V and 4 bases from J; bases unmatched to any gene: 2. Written as DNA, the CDR3 is TGCAGTGCTAGAGATTCAGGGGGCACCGGGGAGCTGTTTTTT. Its translation is CSARDSGGTGELFF.

DNA for the CDR3: TGCAGCGTTGTGCCTAGCGGGAGTCCGGGCGAGCAGTACTTC. Translation: CSVVPSGSPGEQYF. The chain has TRBV29-1 and TRBJ2-7, with 10 nucleotides matching TRBD2. CDR3 length: 14 residues. Germline assignment: CDR1 SQVTM and CDR2 ANQGSEA. Germline trimming cut 4 bases from V and 6 bases from J; bases unmatched to any gene: 9.

This clonotype has at least ten counts. The V gene is TRBV28, the J gene TRBJ2-3, with 8 bases lining up with TRBD2. The CDR3 is made up of 15 amino acids. Germline trimming cut 8 bases from V and 4 bases from J; bases unmatched to any gene: 11. Per germline, CDR1 MDHEN and CDR2 SYDVKM. CDR3 protein: CASGRVAGGADTQYF. The CDR3, as DNA: TGTGCCAGCGGCCGCGTGGCGGGAGGCGCAGATACGCAGTATTTT.

This clonotype was found many times. The J gene is TRBJ2-1, the V gene TRBV20-1; tentative D call: TRBD2 (6 bases). V lost 5 bases and J 8 bases, leaving 16 bases between the germline ends. Germline values: CDR1 DFQATT, CDR2 SNEGSKA (reference sequence). This CDR3 spans 13 amino acids. The CDR3 DNA is TGCAGTGCTCGGGATTTCGGGAGCGATGAGCAGTTCTTC. Its translation: CSARDFGSDEQFF.

A few counts support this clonotype. The chain combines TRBV7-8 with TRBJ2-3; possibly TRBD1 or TRBD2 for D (6 bases each). Germline lookup yields CDR1 SGHVS and CDR2 FQNEAQ. The CDR3 consists of 15 residues. V lost 5 bases, J lost 3 bases, and 15 bases lay in between. CDR3 coding DNA: TGTGCCAGCAGCCATGGAGGGGGTACAACAGATACGCAGTATTTT. Residues: CASSHGGGTTDTQYF.

This clonotype was detected ten times or more. The J gene is TRBJ2-4, the V gene TRBV5-1; 8 bases are a match to TRBD1. The junction had 4 bases not matched to a gene; V was cut back by 0 bases and J by 5 bases. CDR1 is SGHRS and CDR2 is YFSETQ in the germline V gene. There are 15 residues in the CDR3. The CDR3 nucleotides are TGCGCCAGCAGCTTGGGAGGACAGGGAGAAAACATTCAGTACTTC. This gives the protein CASSLGGQGENIQYF.

This clonotype was counted ten times or more. The V call is TRBV12-3 or TRBV12-4, the J call TRBJ1-1; maybe TRBD1 (5 bases). The CDR3 covers 13 residues. Trimming removed 3 bases from V and 5 bases from J, with 10 bases in between. The CDR3 spells CASSFMGGTEAFF. DNA of the CDR3: TGTGCCAGCAGTTTTATGGGGGGGACTGAAGCTTTCTTT.

The table lists this clonotype with many counts. The chain recombines TRBV11-2 with TRBJ2-7; no firm D call. Trimming cost V 1 base and J 4 bases, with 5 bases left between them. The CDR3 is 12 residues long. Germline CDR1 SGHAT, CDR2 FQNNGV. The CDR3 region is CASSLGAYEQYV. The CDR3 DNA is TGTGCCAGCAGCTTAGGGGCTTACGAGCAGTACGTC.